The T cell receptor beta chain under discussion was sequenced for a study of memory CD4+ T cells and cytomegalovirus serostatus. Across the study: Healthy Belgian adult donors included nine or ten CMV-positive and some 24 CMV-negative people.

The sort gate was single viable CD3+CD4+CD8-CD45RO+ cells for memory CD4+ T cells. CD4+ T cells were isolated by positive magnetic selection. Note on this clone: What it binds is unknown.

Study findings and constraints: Suggested: most of the CMV-linked TCR signature lies in CD4+ memory cells.

The germline gives CDR1 SGHNT, CDR2 YYREEE (reference sequence). With V trimmed by 4 bases and J by 1 base, 10 bases remained unmatched. The CDR3 runs to 18 residues. In the authors' methods: Out-of-frame sequences were removed, leaving a few million distinct TCRbeta sequences. TCRdb's copy holds only in-frame clones and misses some; the assay was immunoSEQ multiplex PCR. V, J and clone size are those of that table, while D and trimming were read from the DNA. This table has 25,000 or so clones, about 80% appearing once. The receptor's source is an adult in good health and CMV-seronegative. V is TRBV5-4 and J is TRBJ2-7; 14 nucleotides agree with TRBD2. The material sequenced was memory CD4+ T cells from blood. In DNA form, the CDR3 reads TGTGCCAGCAGCAGAGGGGGACTAGCGGGAGTGGTGTCCTACGAGCAGTACTTC. As protein: CASSRGGLAGVVSYEQYF.